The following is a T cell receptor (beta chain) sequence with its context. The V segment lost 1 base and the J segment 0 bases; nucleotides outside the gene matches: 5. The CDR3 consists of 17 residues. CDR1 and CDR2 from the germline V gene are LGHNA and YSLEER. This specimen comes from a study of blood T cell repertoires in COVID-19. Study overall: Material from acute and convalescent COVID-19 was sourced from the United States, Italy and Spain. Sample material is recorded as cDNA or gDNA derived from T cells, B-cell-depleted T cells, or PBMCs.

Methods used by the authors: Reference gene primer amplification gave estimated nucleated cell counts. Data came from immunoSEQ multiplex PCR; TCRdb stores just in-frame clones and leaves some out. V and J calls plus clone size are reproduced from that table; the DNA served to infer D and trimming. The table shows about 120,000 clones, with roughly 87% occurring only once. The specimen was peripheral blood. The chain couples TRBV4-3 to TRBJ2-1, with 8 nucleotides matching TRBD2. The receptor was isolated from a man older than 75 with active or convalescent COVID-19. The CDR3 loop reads CASSQGVRGGSYNEQFF. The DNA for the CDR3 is TGCGCCAGCAGCCAAGGCGTTCGGGGGGGCTCCTACAATGAGCAGTTCTTC.